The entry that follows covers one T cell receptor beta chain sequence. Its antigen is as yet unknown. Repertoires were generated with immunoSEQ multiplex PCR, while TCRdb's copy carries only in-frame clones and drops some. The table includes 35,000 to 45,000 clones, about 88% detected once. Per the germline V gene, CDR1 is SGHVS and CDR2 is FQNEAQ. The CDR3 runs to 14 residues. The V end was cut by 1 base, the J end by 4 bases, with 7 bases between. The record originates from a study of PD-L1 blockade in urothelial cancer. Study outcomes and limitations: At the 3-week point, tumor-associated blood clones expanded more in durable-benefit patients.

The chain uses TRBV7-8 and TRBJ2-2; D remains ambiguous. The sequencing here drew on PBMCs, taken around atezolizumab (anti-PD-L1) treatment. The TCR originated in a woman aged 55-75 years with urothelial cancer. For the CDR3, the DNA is TGTGCCAGCAGCTTAGGGAGAAGCACCGGGGAGCTGTTTTTT. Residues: CASSLGRSTGELFF.